The 4 T cell receptor beta chains reported below all come from one sample, sequenced in a study of blood T cell repertoires in COVID-19. Repertoires were generated with immunoSEQ multiplex PCR, while TCRdb's copy carries only in-frame clones and drops some. Of approximately 130,000 clones listed, about 86% are singletons. The sequenced material came from peripheral blood. These receptors originate from a woman aged 60-75 years with active or convalescent COVID-19.

The chain combines TRBV7-8 with TRBJ1-3, with D unresolved. Trimming stripped 2 bases from V and 0 bases from J, with 8 bases between. The CDR3 spans 15 residues. CDR1 is SGHVS, CDR2 FQNEAQ, per germline. The CDR3 DNA sequence: TGTGCCAGCAGCTTACGCGCCGACTCTGGAAACACCATATATTTT. Protein: CASSLRADSGNTIYF. The variable domain in full, with the rest retrieved from reference TRBV7-8 and TRBJ1-3, is GAGVSQSPRYKVAKRGQDVALRCDPISGHVSLFWYQQALGQGPEFLTYFQNEAQLDKSGLPSDRFFAERPEGSVSTLKIQRTQQEDSAVYLCASSLRADSGNTIYFGEGSWLTVV.

The rearrangement joins TRBV28 to TRBJ1-2; D remains ambiguous. The CDR3 is 12 residues long. Trimming took 2 bases from V and 11 from J, leaving 12 bases between them. Germline values: CDR1 MDHEN, CDR2 SYDVKM. The DNA of the CDR3 is TGTGCCAGCAGTTTACCCCCCCTAGTTTACACCTTC. This gives the protein CASSLPPLVYTF.

This chain joins TRBV28 and TRBJ1-1, with 10 bases identical to TRBD1. The germline CDR1 and CDR2 sequences are MDHEN and SYDVKM. CDR3 size: 16 residues. The J segment lost 1 base and the V segment lost 5 bases, leaving 7 bases of the junction unmatched. CDR3 sequence reads: CASSPGTGVWNTEAFF. The CDR3 DNA reads as TGTGCCAGCAGTCCCGGGACAGGGGTTTGGAACACTGAAGCTTTCTTT. The whole variable domain, remainder taken from reference TRBV28 and TRBJ1-1, is DVKVTQSSRYLVKRTGEKVFLECVQDMDHENMFWYRQDPGLGLRLIYFSYDVKMKEKGDIPEGYSVSREKKERFSLILESASTNQTSMYLCASSPGTGVWNTEAFFGQGTRLTVV.

The chain has TRBV23-1 and TRBJ2-5, with 7 bases aligning to TRBD1. TRBV23-1 is marked as an open reading frame, function uncertain. J lost 3 bases, V lost 2 bases, and 3 bases had no gene match. The CDR3 runs to 14 residues. In DNA form, the CDR3 reads TGCGCCAGCAGTCAAGGAACAGGGGAAGAGACCCAGTACTTC. Protein: CASSQGTGEETQYF.